Given below is one T cell receptor beta chain in context. Antigen: not known. Germline assignment: CDR1 MNHEY and CDR2 SMNVEV (reference sequence). V was cut by 5 bases and J by 1 base, with 14 bases left in between. The CDR3 totals 15 residues. Primed by a sample-barcoded 5' primer and a J-beta primer mix, a second PCR proceeded for roughly 7 to 11 cycles. MiXCR, run by TCRdb on the 5' RACE reads, gives a single entry per CDR3 protein. Counted here are 1,500,000 or so distinct CDR3 sequences, approximately 43% occurring once; the ten biggest clones make up about 4%. The sample belongs to a study of blood T cells in healthy people across ages. Each of the donors had roughly 9.7 milliliters of peripheral blood drawn into EDTA-treated Vacutainer tubes. Study-wide findings and caveats: Any conclusive comparison of naive versus antigen-experienced cells was prevented by using unsorted PBMCs.

The sequenced sample consisted of blood. This sequence was found in a woman in her late teens or twenties in good health. The V gene is TRBV27, the J gene TRBJ1-2, with D unresolved. For the CDR3, the DNA is TGTGCCAGCAGTCTGAGAGGTCCGGATAACTATGGCTACACCTTC. Translation: CASSLRGPDNYGYTF.